This TCR beta chain was found in a study of molecular identifiers for immune sequencing clone quantification (dated by TCRdb to the late 2010s). As for the study more broadly: For a replicate experiment, RNA from approximately 20,000 or 100,000 naive CD8 T cells was divided into five aliquots, and four of the five aliquots were sequenced. This methods study benchmarked molecular-identifier clustering-based TCR repertoire sequencing (MIDCIRS) and TCR RNA copy counting, using CD8 T cells to do so.

CDR1 SGDLS and CDR2 YYNGEE were looked up in the germline V gene. Counted from cysteine to phenylalanine, this CDR3 has 15 amino acids. Here the CDR3 DNA is all that survives: 45 bases in frame from base 1. The germline ends are 12 bases apart after V is trimmed by 0 bases and J by 2 bases. General conclusions and limits of the study: A single cell's worth of spiked-in Jurkat TCR RNA was reported detectable even among one million naive CD8 T cells. The naive libraries included spiked-in Jurkat TCR RNA (fewer than eleven copies' worth), and this Jurkat TCR RNA is not part of the donor repertoire. When barcode sub-clustering was left out, chimeric consensus sequences inflated TCR diversity, with chimeras reaching as high as 47%. Modeling gave about 3.3 recovered TCR RNA copies per cell versus 8 to 10 by digital PCR, implying around 33% capture efficiency. Highly expanded clone sizes could be underestimated if identical TCR molecules share a barcode. Clones above 20 RNA copies held over 97% of molecules in CMV-specific effector cells but under 1% in naive cells.

This clonotype was found a few times. Its specific antigen is unknown. No per-base quality is available; no much larger clone lies one base away. The method was PCR. The sequencer was an Illumina HiSeq 4000. Bulk TCR libraries were prepared as previously described, using TCR primers listed in Table S5. Purification of total RNA was performed with the Qiagen AllPrep DNA/RNA kit. Before analysis, reads from multiple sequencing runs of the same library were pooled. Concerning the study's data processing: Reads were retained only if their TCR constant sequence matched exactly, and those retained reads were trimmed to 150 nt and grouped according to their 12-nt molecular barcodes. Reads in each barcode group were sub-clustered using a 15% Levenshtein threshold, and a quality-weighted consensus sequence was built for each RNA molecule. Non-functional sequences were removed, as were lower-count sequences one edit away from another. On the basis of fitting two negative binomial distributions, barcode sub-clusters with fewer than 20% of the maximum read count were discarded. TCRdb trimmed public reads at Q25 via fastp, called clones via MiXCR and kept in-frame beta chains. When rows share a CDR3 protein, they turn into one entry using the most common DNA and genes. The V and J calls were not made by the authors but by TCRdb's processing. The sample table contains about 640,000 distinct CDR3 sequences; only one count was recorded for approximately 20% of them. Jointly, the top ten make up approximately 0.9% of the sample.

Naive CD8 T cell libraries were made from approximately 20,000 to 1,000,000 sorted cells using 10%, 30% or 50% of purified RNA. On a BD FACSAria II, naive CD8 T cells were FACS-sorted as CD8+CD4-CCR7+CD45RA+ and collected into RLT Plus buffer. To test detection sensitivity, Jurkat RNA equivalent to more than 9 TCR copies was spiked into samples of about 19,000-1,000,000 naive CD8 T cells. Enrichment of CD8 T cells was done with RosetteSep CD8+ T Cell Enrichment Cocktail plus Ficoll-Paque, and ACK red cell lysis came afterward. The specimen sequenced was naive CD8+ T cells from blood, with Jurkat cell RNA spiked in. The cell subset or site label, read with the paper, signifies: FACS-sorted CD8+CD4-CCR7+CD45RA+ naive T cells. The receptor chain draws on TRBV9 and TRBJ2-7, with no D gene named confidently. The clonotype originates from a human donor in good health. Some libraries in this study had Jurkat cell RNA spiked in. The DNA sequence reads TGTGCCAGCAGCGTAGGGGATCTTGCAACCTACGAGCAGTACTTC. The resulting protein is CASSVGDLATYEQYF.